Listed below are T cell receptor beta chains from one sample, sequenced in a study of blood T cell repertoires in COVID-19. Libraries were prepared by immunoSEQ multiplex PCR; TCRdb keeps only in-frame clonotypes and omits some of them. This table holds about 15,000 clones, roughly nine tenths found once. Sequenced: peripheral blood. Receptor source: a woman in her sixties or seventies in a cohort sampled during active or convalescent COVID-19. Both conserved end residues are trimmed from each CDR3. Each record gives: CDR3 protein, V gene, J gene, CDR3 length.

cdr3_aa: ASSKGQVPYNEQF
v_call: TRBV6-1
j_call: TRBJ2-1
cdr3_length: 13

cdr3_aa: ASSYSPRGANVLT
v_call: TRBV6-5
j_call: TRBJ2-6
cdr3_length: 13

cdr3_aa: ASSLTRLATDTQY
v_call: TRBV7-9
j_call: TRBJ2-3
cdr3_length: 13

cdr3_aa: ASSEEAGWETNEKLF
v_call: TRBV2
j_call: TRBJ1-4
cdr3_length: 15

cdr3_aa: ASCGASYNEQF
v_call: TRBV19
j_call: TRBJ2-1
cdr3_length: 11

cdr3_aa: ASSLRTDFANYGYT
v_call: TRBV7-2
j_call: TRBJ1-2
cdr3_length: 14

cdr3_aa: ASSLGRGALLYEQY
v_call: TRBV5-1
j_call: TRBJ2-7
cdr3_length: 14

cdr3_aa: ASSSGRNTEAF
v_call: TRBV28
j_call: TRBJ1-1
cdr3_length: 11

cdr3_aa: ASSPYHRGHAEF
v_call: TRBV7-9
j_call: TRBJ2-1
cdr3_length: 12

cdr3_aa: ASTVSGGRMETQY
v_call: TRBV7-2
j_call: TRBJ2-5
cdr3_length: 13

cdr3_aa: AWSVFGGDYPFRF
v_call: TRBV30
j_call: TRBJ2-1
cdr3_length: 13

cdr3_aa: ASSDNKGTGPNYGYT
v_call: TRBV27
j_call: TRBJ1-2
cdr3_length: 15

cdr3_aa: ASSRGTYMGLYGYT
v_call: TRBV5-6
j_call: TRBJ1-2
cdr3_length: 14

cdr3_aa: ASSYSSGVYEQY
v_call: TRBV6-2/TRBV6-3
j_call: TRBJ2-7
cdr3_length: 12

cdr3_aa: ASSLKSARDGEAF
v_call: TRBV5-5
j_call: TRBJ1-1
cdr3_length: 13

cdr3_aa: AWSPPTGLNSPLH
v_call: TRBV30
j_call: TRBJ1-6
cdr3_length: 13

cdr3_aa: ATRDSTGELF
v_call: TRBV4-3
j_call: TRBJ2-2
cdr3_length: 10

cdr3_aa: ASRGTVRTDTQY
v_call: TRBV2
j_call: TRBJ2-3
cdr3_length: 12

cdr3_aa: ASSEPSKQGVRENIQY
v_call: TRBV10-1
j_call: TRBJ2-4
cdr3_length: 16

cdr3_aa: AWSQTGWEQY
v_call: TRBV30
j_call: TRBJ2-7
cdr3_length: 10

cdr3_aa: ASRWLAGNQPQH
v_call: TRBV28
j_call: TRBJ1-5
cdr3_length: 12

cdr3_aa: ASSLGREYEQY
v_call: TRBV11-2
j_call: TRBJ2-7
cdr3_length: 11

cdr3_aa: ASSLGPSGGLGDEQF
v_call: TRBV11-2
j_call: TRBJ2-1
cdr3_length: 15

cdr3_aa: ASSQFGGYEQY
v_call: TRBV5-4
j_call: TRBJ2-7
cdr3_length: 11

cdr3_aa: ASSFADSYEQY
v_call: TRBV7-9
j_call: TRBJ2-7
cdr3_length: 11

cdr3_aa: ASSHTGLTYEQY
v_call: TRBV3-1/TRBV3-2
j_call: TRBJ2-7
cdr3_length: 12

cdr3_aa: ASSPGTGNSPLH
v_call: TRBV28
j_call: TRBJ1-6
cdr3_length: 12

cdr3_aa: ASSLGRLTDTQY
v_call: TRBV7-2
j_call: TRBJ2-3
cdr3_length: 12

cdr3_aa: ASSPEGTGVGYT
v_call: TRBV27
j_call: TRBJ1-2
cdr3_length: 12

cdr3_aa: GVAGESTSTDTQY
v_call: TRBV30
j_call: TRBJ2-3
cdr3_length: 13

cdr3_aa: ASSPRSAGAREAF
v_call: TRBV18
j_call: TRBJ1-1
cdr3_length: 13

cdr3_aa: ASSFGGRGDQPQH
v_call: TRBV28
j_call: TRBJ1-5
cdr3_length: 13

cdr3_aa: ATSDPGTEWGEKLF
v_call: TRBV24-1
j_call: TRBJ1-4
cdr3_length: 14

cdr3_aa: ASSSGQGSYNEQF
v_call: TRBV7-9
j_call: TRBJ2-1
cdr3_length: 13

cdr3_aa: ATDRGIGYT
v_call: TRBV30
j_call: TRBJ1-2
cdr3_length: 9

cdr3_aa: ATSVTGGTEAF
v_call: TRBV24-1
j_call: TRBJ1-1
cdr3_length: 11

cdr3_aa: ASGANTEAF
v_call: TRBV30
j_call: TRBJ1-1
cdr3_length: 9

cdr3_aa: ASRKLRGGGQGTDTQY
v_call: TRBV11-2
j_call: TRBJ2-3
cdr3_length: 16

cdr3_aa: ASSETGEDTEAF
v_call: TRBV6-1
j_call: TRBJ1-1
cdr3_length: 12

cdr3_aa: ASSLGLGVTSNQPQH
v_call: TRBV11-2
j_call: TRBJ1-5
cdr3_length: 15

cdr3_aa: ASSLVASGAEETQY
v_call: TRBV28
j_call: TRBJ2-5
cdr3_length: 14

cdr3_aa: ASAPGLGPDTQY
v_call: TRBV12-5
j_call: TRBJ2-3
cdr3_length: 12

cdr3_aa: ASSRTGGTDTQY
v_call: TRBV6-6
j_call: TRBJ2-3
cdr3_length: 12

cdr3_aa: ASSPSWDRREQY
v_call: TRBV18
j_call: TRBJ2-7
cdr3_length: 12

cdr3_aa: AGDTENTGELF
v_call: TRBV7-9
j_call: TRBJ2-2
cdr3_length: 11

cdr3_aa: ASSVNRGTTNEKLF
v_call: TRBV2
j_call: TRBJ1-4
cdr3_length: 14

cdr3_aa: ASSRVQPYEKLF
v_call: TRBV4-3
j_call: TRBJ1-4
cdr3_length: 12

cdr3_aa: ASGLARGEIY
v_call: TRBV12-5
j_call: TRBJ1-3
cdr3_length: 10

cdr3_aa: ASSQTTIEILGETQY
v_call: TRBV14
j_call: TRBJ2-5
cdr3_length: 15

cdr3_aa: ASSYSRRSNYGYT
v_call: TRBV6-5
j_call: TRBJ1-2
cdr3_length: 13